These T cell receptor beta chains were read from a single sample in a study of control samples from healthy donors and cancer patients. Profiled with immunoSEQ multiplex PCR; TCRdb holds only in-frame clones, not every one. The sample comprises around 97,000 clones, about 89% of which are singletons, and 19% rests with the top ten. Sequencing used PBMCs. Receptors were obtained from a man aged 55 to 70 with lung cancer. The CDR3 runs from the conserved cysteine through the conserved F or W. D genes are given only for firm matches. Clone size appears in some rows only: once, few, many, or a class for an expanded clone.

D: TRBD1
J: TRBJ1-1
size: NA
V: TRBV10-1
CDR3: CASRDTGGTEAFF
DNA: TGCGCCAGCAGAGATACAGGGGGCACTGAAGCTTTCTTT

D: TRBD1
J: TRBJ1-1
size: once
V: TRBV28
CDR3: CASSSSRLGGKIEAFF
DNA: TGTGCCAGCAGTTCGAGCAGATTAGGGGGCAAGATTGAAGCTTTCTTT

D: NA
J: TRBJ1-3
size: NA
V: TRBV9
CDR3: CASKGGYSGNTIYF
DNA: TGTGCCTCCAAAGGGGGGTATTCTGGAAACACCATATATTTT

D: NA
J: TRBJ2-7
size: NA
V: TRBV14
CDR3: CASSPGGRGYEQYF
DNA: TGTGCCAGCAGCCCGGGTGGGCGAGGGTACGAGCAGTACTTC

D: TRBD1
J: TRBJ2-2
size: NA
V: TRBV27
CDR3: CASSRGQVYTGELFF
DNA: TGTGCCAGCAGTCGGGGACAGGTTTATACCGGGGAGCTGTTTTTT

D: NA
J: TRBJ2-6
size: once
V: TRBV7-2
CDR3: CASSLQIISGANVLTF
DNA: TGTGCCAGCAGCTTACAGATTATCTCTGGGGCCAACGTCCTGACTTTC

D: NA
J: TRBJ2-5
size: NA
V: TRBV2
CDR3: CASRAGTTIETQYF
DNA: TGTGCCAGCAGGGCCGGGACAACAATAGAGACCCAGTACTTC

D: NA
J: TRBJ1-3
size: NA
V: TRBV3-1/TRBV3-2
CDR3: CASSQDSSGNTIYF
DNA: TGTGCCAGCAGCCAAGATAGCTCTGGAAACACCATATATTTT

D: TRBD1
J: TRBJ1-4
size: NA
V: TRBV6-6
CDR3: CASSYGTEAEKLFF
DNA: TGTGCCAGCAGTTACGGGACAGAAGCTGAAAAACTGTTTTTT

D: TRBD1
J: TRBJ2-3
size: NA
V: TRBV30
CDR3: CAFEDRGLETQYF
DNA: TGTGCCTTTGAGGACAGGGGGCTAGAAACGCAGTATTTT

D: NA
J: TRBJ2-5
size: NA
V: TRBV6-1
CDR3: CASSNGTPKETQYF
DNA: TGTGCCAGCAGTAACGGGACACCCAAAGAGACCCAGTACTTC

D: NA
J: TRBJ1-2
size: NA
V: TRBV6-5
CDR3: CASSYSIEGNGYTF
DNA: TGTGCCAGCAGTTACTCAATTGAAGGGAATGGCTACACCTTC

D: NA
J: TRBJ2-6
size: NA
V: TRBV4-1
CDR3: CASSQTGYSGANVLTF
DNA: TGCGCCAGCAGCCAAACTGGATACTCTGGGGCCAACGTCCTGACTTTC

D: NA
J: TRBJ1-4
size: NA
V: TRBV5-1
CDR3: CASSLAPSGKDEKLFF
DNA: TGCGCCAGCAGCTTGGCCCCTTCGGGAAAGGATGAAAAACTGTTTTTT

D: TRBD1
J: TRBJ1-2
size: once
V: TRBV6-5
CDR3: CASIPGTANYGYTF
DNA: TGTGCCAGCATCCCCGGGACAGCTAACTATGGCTACACCTTC

D: NA
J: TRBJ2-7
size: NA
V: TRBV2
CDR3: CASSGGNYEQYF
DNA: TGTGCCAGCAGTGGCGGGAATTACGAGCAGTACTTC

D: NA
J: TRBJ2-3
size: once
V: TRBV10-1
CDR3: CASSEAGRRGDTQYF
DNA: TGCGCCAGCAGTGAGGCGGGCCGGCGGGGAGATACGCAGTATTTT

D: NA
J: TRBJ2-5
size: few
V: TRBV7-9
CDR3: CASSFQVRDRGETQYF
DNA: TGTGCCAGCAGCTTTCAGGTGCGGGACAGAGGAGAGACCCAGTACTTC

D: NA
J: TRBJ1-5
size: NA
V: TRBV11-2
CDR3: CASSWGRDNQPQHF
DNA: TGTGCCAGCAGCTGGGGACGGGACAATCAGCCCCAGCATTTT

D: TRBD1
J: TRBJ1-5
size: few
V: TRBV27
CDR3: CASSSGTASNQPQHF
DNA: TGTGCCAGCAGTTCCGGGACAGCGAGCAATCAGCCCCAGCATTTT

D: TRBD1
J: TRBJ1-5
size: NA
V: TRBV29-1
CDR3: CSVSTDREDQPQHF
DNA: TGCAGCGTTTCCACGGACAGGGAGGATCAGCCCCAGCATTTT

D: NA
J: TRBJ1-5
size: NA
V: TRBV27
CDR3: CASSHGQSNQPQHF
DNA: TGTGCCAGCAGCCATGGACAGAGCAATCAGCCCCAGCATTTT

D: NA
J: TRBJ1-5
size: NA
V: TRBV2
CDR3: CASSERAQPQHF
DNA: TGTGCCAGCAGTGAAAGGGCTCAGCCCCAGCATTTT

D: NA
J: TRBJ1-2
size: few
V: TRBV30
CDR3: CAWSVGQNLKNYGYTF
DNA: TGTGCCTGGAGTGTAGGACAGAACTTAAAGAACTATGGCTACACCTTC

D: NA
J: TRBJ2-2
size: NA
V: TRBV6-6
CDR3: CASSTVRGGGAGLFF
DNA: TGTGCCAGCAGTACCGTTAGAGGGGGGGGCGCGGGGCTGTTTTTT

D: NA
J: TRBJ1-5
size: NA
V: TRBV30
CDR3: CAWSQGRTEVSNQPQHF
DNA: TGTGCCTGGAGTCAGGGGAGGACTGAAGTTAGCAATCAGCCCCAGCATTTT

D: NA
J: TRBJ1-5
size: NA
V: TRBV5-4
CDR3: CASSFKQGPLYSNQPQHF
DNA: TGTGCCAGCAGCTTCAAACAGGGCCCTTTGTATAGCAATCAGCCCCAGCATTTT

D: NA
J: TRBJ1-4
size: many
V: TRBV25-1
CDR3: CAILHPTNEKLFF
DNA: TGTGCCATCCTGCACCCAACTAATGAAAAACTGTTTTTT

D: NA
J: TRBJ1-1
size: NA
V: TRBV10-3
CDR3: CAISEEGSENTEAFF
DNA: TGTGCCATCAGTGAGGAAGGCTCCGAGAACACTGAAGCTTTCTTT

D: NA
J: TRBJ1-1
size: NA
V: TRBV6-6
CDR3: CASTTVWGEAFF
DNA: TGTGCCAGCACTACCGTGTGGGGTGAAGCTTTCTTT

D: TRBD1
J: TRBJ1-3
size: many
V: TRBV5-1
CDR3: CASSFTGVSGNTIYF
DNA: TGCGCCAGCAGCTTTACAGGGGTTTCTGGAAACACCATATATTTT

D: TRBD1
J: TRBJ1-2
size: NA
V: TRBV11-2
CDR3: CASSFDRGWKGYTF
DNA: TGTGCCAGCAGCTTCGACAGGGGGTGGAAGGGCTACACCTTC

D: TRBD2
J: TRBJ2-3
size: NA
V: TRBV18
CDR3: CASSSGASGGADTQYF
DNA: TGTGCCAGCTCAAGCGGGGCTAGCGGGGGAGCAGATACGCAGTATTTT

D: NA
J: TRBJ1-6
size: NA
V: TRBV11-2
CDR3: CASSLVSTGSPLHF
DNA: TGTGCCAGCAGCTTAGTCTCAACAGGTTCACCCCTCCACTTT

D: TRBD1
J: TRBJ2-3
size: NA
V: TRBV5-1
CDR3: CASSPGQAQDTQYF
DNA: TGCGCCAGCAGCCCGGGACAGGCCCAAGATACGCAGTATTTT

D: NA
J: TRBJ2-5
size: NA
V: TRBV14
CDR3: CASSQDWVAGIRETQYF
DNA: TGTGCCAGCAGCCAAGATTGGGTTGCGGGGATTCGGGAGACCCAGTACTTC

D: NA
J: TRBJ1-1
size: NA
V: TRBV6-2/TRBV6-3
CDR3: CASSYGGAKTEAFF
DNA: TGTGCCAGCAGTTACGGGGGGGCCAAAACTGAAGCTTTCTTT

D: TRBD2
J: TRBJ2-1
size: few
V: TRBV2
CDR3: CASIGSGGVYEQFF
DNA: TGTGCCAGCATTGGTAGCGGGGGGGTCTATGAGCAGTTCTTC

D: TRBD1
J: TRBJ1-2
size: NA
V: TRBV10-3
CDR3: CAITAGTGAFNYGYTF
DNA: TGTGCCATCACAGCAGGGACAGGGGCCTTTAACTATGGCTACACCTTC

D: TRBD1
J: TRBJ1-1
size: NA
V: TRBV10-3
CDR3: CAISGRGLGTEAFF
DNA: TGTGCCATCAGTGGCAGGGGGCTGGGCACTGAAGCTTTCTTT

D: NA
J: TRBJ1-4
size: NA
V: TRBV6-5
CDR3: CASSYSRRGANEKLFF
DNA: TGTGCCAGCAGTTACTCGAGAAGGGGTGCTAATGAAAAACTGTTTTTT

D: NA
J: TRBJ1-5
size: NA
V: TRBV7-2
CDR3: CASSLGAQPSNQPQHF
DNA: TGTGCCAGCAGCTTAGGGGCCCAGCCTAGCAATCAGCCCCAGCATTTT

D: NA
J: TRBJ1-5
size: NA
V: TRBV4-1
CDR3: CASSQEEYSNQPQHF
DNA: TGCGCCAGCAGCCAAGAGGAATATAGCAATCAGCCCCAGCATTTT

D: NA
J: TRBJ2-6
size: NA
V: TRBV30
CDR3: CAWSGYGVLIPGANVLTF
DNA: TGTGCCTGGAGTGGTTATGGGGTGTTGATCCCTGGGGCCAACGTCCTGACTTTC

D: NA
J: TRBJ2-2
size: NA
V: TRBV11-3
CDR3: CASSLGKALTGELFF
DNA: TGTGCCAGCAGCTTAGGGAAAGCACTCACCGGGGAGCTGTTTTTT

D: TRBD1
J: TRBJ2-7
size: NA
V: TRBV5-1
CDR3: CASSWDRGSYEQYF
DNA: TGCGCCAGCAGCTGGGACAGGGGATCCTACGAGCAGTACTTC

D: NA
J: TRBJ1-2
size: once
V: TRBV9
CDR3: CASSVAPDRNGYTF
DNA: TGTGCCAGCAGCGTAGCGCCGGATAGAAACGGCTACACCTTC

D: NA
J: TRBJ1-1
size: NA
V: TRBV5-1
CDR3: CASSSLVGDTEAFF
DNA: TGCGCCAGCAGCTCCTTGGTCGGGGACACTGAAGCTTTCTTT

D: NA
J: TRBJ2-7
size: NA
V: TRBV14
CDR3: CASSQGYSVHEQYF
DNA: TGTGCCAGCAGCCAAGGTTATTCGGTACACGAGCAGTACTTC

D: NA
J: TRBJ1-2
size: NA
V: TRBV4-1
CDR3: CASSQGPQVYGYTF
DNA: TGCGCCAGCAGCCAGGGTCCTCAGGTCTATGGCTACACCTTC